A single sample is the source of the 23 T cell receptor beta chains below, sequenced in a study of blood T cell repertoires in COVID-19 (dated by TCRdb to the early 2020s). The method behind the library was the immunoSEQ multiplex PCR assay. TCRdb provides this immuneACCESS table in a form limited to in-frame rearrangements. Some clones are lacking; in checked studies, under half of them reflect an unresolved V gene, and why the rest are absent is not known. The sample table holds more than 300,000 clones, of which more than 75% were seen once. In total, the top ten clones hold 10% of the sample. Material for sequencing was PBMCs or T cells enriched from blood (not recorded which). These receptors all stem from a woman between 18 and 29 years old who had recovered from COVID-19.

This clone was observed a single time. This chain links TRBV5-5 with TRBJ2-2; D is possibly TRBD1 (6 bases). Per the germline V gene, CDR1 is SGHKS and CDR2 is YYEKEE (reference sequence). The V end lost 4 bases, the J end lost 3 bases, and 10 bases lay between the germline ends. This CDR3 contains 14 residues. CDR3 amino acids: CASSPHRDTGELFF. The CDR3 DNA reads TGTGCCAGCAGCCCTCACAGGGACACCGGGGAGCTGTTTTTT. The variable domain in full, with the rest retrieved from reference TRBV5-5 and TRBJ2-2, is DAGVTQSPTHLIKTRGQQVTLRCSPISGHKSVSWYQQVLGQGPQFIFQYYEKEERGRGNFPDRFSARQFPNYSSELNVNALLLGDSALYLCASSPHRDTGELFFGEGSRLTVL.

The chain combines TRBV6-6 with TRBJ1-5, with D perhaps TRBD1 (6 bases). This CDR3 has 17 residues. The ends were cut back, 5 bases at V and 0 bases at J, with 17 bases in the middle. Germline V CDR1 and CDR2: MNHNY, SVGAGI (reference sequence). The CDR3 DNA reads TGTGCCAGCAGTCCTCAACGGGGGGGCTATAGCAATCAGCCCCAGCATTTT. Protein sequence: CASSPQRGGYSNQPQHF.

The rearrangement links TRBV9 to TRBJ2-3; perhaps TRBD2 as D (5 bases). Germline V CDR1 and CDR2: SGDLS, YYNGEE. With 4 bases removed from V and 4 bases from J, the gap between germline ends came to 25 bases. The CDR3 is made up of 18 amino acids. In DNA, the CDR3 is TGTGCCAGCAGCAGGAGCGGCGGGTTCTTAAACCCGGCAGATACGCAGTATTTT. Translation gives CASSRSGGFLNPADTQYF.

The V gene is TRBV18, the J gene TRBJ2-2, with 7 bases identical to TRBD1. V shed 5 bases and J 1 base; nucleotides not matched to a gene: 4. Germline values: CDR1 KGHSH, CDR2 LQKENI. The length of the CDR3 is 15 residues. The CDR3 DNA reads as TGTGCCAGCTCAGAACGACAGGGGAACACCGGGGAGCTGTTTTTT. Translated, it gives CASSERQGNTGELFF.

This sequence joins TRBV29-1 and TRBJ1-5; 8 positions agree with TRBD1. Germline V gives CDR1 SQVTM, CDR2 ANQGSEA. The V gene end was trimmed by 4 bases and the J gene end by 2 bases; junction bases not matched to a gene: 7. This CDR3 contains 15 residues. The CDR3 DNA is TGCAGCGTTGGGACAGGGCCGGGTGGCAATCAGCCCCAGCATTTT. This gives the protein CSVGTGPGGNQPQHF.

The chain recombines TRBV28 with TRBJ1-1; maybe TRBD1 (6 bases). There are 14 residues in the CDR3. The germline V and J ends were trimmed by 4 bases and 2 bases, with 11 bases remaining between them. Germline-derived CDR1 and CDR2 are MDHEN and SYDVKM. The CDR3 is CASSSRDINTEAFF. The CDR3 DNA reads TGTGCCAGCAGTTCGAGGGACATCAACACTGAAGCTTTCTTT.

This clone appeared a single time. The chain's CDR3 is CASAGFPPTYTDTQYF. Here the CDR3 DNA reads TGTGCCAGCGCAGGGTTTCCCCCGACCTACACAGATACGCAGTATTTT. The V and J genes are TRBV25-1 and TRBJ2-3, with D tentatively TRBD1 (5 bases). Trimming took 8 bases from V and 2 from J, leaving 20 bases between them. Germline CDR1 MGHDK, CDR2 SYGVNS. The CDR3 is 16 amino acids.

This chain links TRBV6-5 with TRBJ1-2; a possible D gene is TRBD1 (6 bases). CDR3 length: 14 amino acids. V was trimmed by 4 bases and J by 7 bases, leaving 16 bases between them. Germline V gene lookup returns CDR1 MNHEY and CDR2 SVGAGI. The CDR3 sequence: CASSLLDRGTGYTF. CDR3 in DNA: TGTGCCAGCAGTTTACTGGACAGAGGAACTGGCTACACCTTC.

This chain joins TRBV24-1 and TRBJ2-1; 9 bases agree with TRBD2. The CDR3 totals 18 residues. Germline V CDR1 and CDR2: KGHDR, SFDVKD. V lost 3 bases, J lost 4 bases, and 12 bases stayed unmatched. DNA for the CDR3: TGTGCCACCAGTGATCGAATGACTAGCGGAGCGGTATACAATGAGCAGTTCTTC. It is translated as CATSDRMTSGAVYNEQFF.

Here the CDR3 DNA reads TGTGCCAGCAGCGGGGGGGCGGGCTCCTACAATGAGCAGTTCTTC. Translation gives CASSGGAGSYNEQFF. The chain combines TRBV11-3 with TRBJ2-1; TRBD2 might be the D (7 bases). V was pared by 5 bases and J by 0 bases, with 11 bases between. The germline V gene encodes CDR1 SGHNT and CDR2 YENEEA. The CDR3 length is 15 residues.

This chain joins TRBV7-8 and TRBJ1-1; no firm D call. Germline CDR1 and CDR2: SGHVS and FQNEAQ. V lost 5 bases to trimming and J lost 0 bases, with 7 bases between them. The CDR3 covers 13 residues. CDR3 loop: CASSRGMNTEAFF. In DNA form, the CDR3 reads TGTGCCAGCAGCCGCGGGATGAACACTGAAGCTTTCTTT. The full variable domain, rest sourced from reference TRBV7-8 and TRBJ1-1, is GAGVSQSPRYKVAKRGQDVALRCDPISGHVSLFWYQQALGQGPEFLTYFQNEAQLDKSGLPSDRFFAERPEGSVSTLKIQRTQQEDSAVYLCASSRGMNTEAFFGQGTRLTVV.

This sequence joins TRBV2 and TRBJ1-2, with 7 positions matching TRBD1. CDR3 length: 13 amino acids. Germline V gives CDR1 SNHLY, CDR2 FYNNEI. V lost 3 bases and J lost 8; bases outside the gene matches: 6. CDR3 sequence: CASSDPGQQGYTF. CDR3 bases: TGTGCCAGCAGTGATCCGGGACAGCAAGGCTACACCTTC.

The chain couples TRBV3-1 (or the pseudogene TRBV3-2) to TRBJ1-1, with 7 bases that match TRBD1. Trimming cost V 3 bases and J 7 bases; bases outside gene matches: 8. Germline lookup yields CDR1 LGHDT and CDR2 YNNKEL (reference sequence). There are 14 residues in the CDR3. CDR3 sequence reads: CASSQLGGRGEAFF. CDR3 in DNA: TGTGCCAGCAGCCAGCTAGGGGGCCGGGGTGAAGCTTTCTTT.

The chain links TRBV13 to TRBJ2-5; TRBD2 matches at 7 bases. Germline trimming cut 5 bases from V and 4 bases from J; bases unmatched to any gene: 7. The CDR3 contains 14 residues. The germline V gene encodes CDR1 PRHDT and CDR2 FYEKMQ (reference sequence). The CDR3 protein is CASSRTSVRETQYF. The CDR3, as DNA: TGTGCCAGCAGCCGAACTAGCGTTCGAGAGACCCAGTACTTC.

This clone appeared a single time. It may be a read error: a sequence one base away is much more abundant. The same CDR3 also results from other DNA sequences found in this sample. CDR3 residues: CASSPSGGAYNEQFF. CDR3 DNA sequence: TGTGCCAGCAGTCCTAGCGGGGGGGCCTACAATGAGCAGTTCTTC. The V gene is TRBV2, the J gene TRBJ2-1; 12 nucleotides line up with TRBD2. After removal of 5 bases from V and 2 bases from J, the junction contained 1 base not matched to a gene. CDR1 and CDR2 from the germline V gene are SNHLY and FYNNEI. The CDR3 length is 15 residues.

The V and J genes are TRBV2 and TRBJ2-2; 9 nucleotides agree with TRBD2. CDR1 SNHLY and CDR2 FYNNEI come from the germline V gene. V lost 7 bases to trimming and J lost 3 bases; unmatched junction nucleotides: 6. The CDR3 consists of 15 residues. The CDR3 is CASIGGRGYTGELFF. The CDR3, as DNA: TGTGCCAGCATTGGCGGGAGGGGTTACACCGGGGAGCTGTTTTTT.

This chain uses TRBV6-5 with TRBJ1-6; TRBD1 is a possible D gene (6 bases). V was clipped by 0 bases and J by 6 bases, with 12 bases between them. The CDR3 runs to 16 residues. Germline CDR1 is MNHEY and CDR2 is SVGAGI. The CDR3 loop is CASSYSIGRGNSPLHF. The CDR3 nucleotides are TGTGCCAGCAGTTACTCGATAGGCAGGGGTAATTCACCCCTCCACTTT.

The gene calls are TRBV4-1 and TRBJ1-2, with TRBD1 matching 8 bases. Germline CDR1 reads MGHRA; CDR2 reads YSYEKL. The junction had 21 bases not matched to a gene; V was cut back by 3 bases and J by 0 bases. This CDR3 comprises 21 residues. CDR3 bases: TGCGCCAGCAGCCACATCTCCCTTTTGGGACAGGCGCCAAAAGCTAACTATGGCTACACCTTC. It codes for CASSHISLLGQAPKANYGYTF.

This clone was found a few times. This chain uses TRBV5-1 with TRBJ1-1; D is ambiguous. V gave up 5 bases and J gave up 1 base, with 12 bases separating them. This CDR3 contains 14 residues. Germline V gene data show CDR1 as SGHRS and CDR2 as YFSETQ. The CDR3 sequence: CASRITSTNTEAFF. CDR3 coding DNA: TGCGCCAGCAGAATCACCAGTACGAACACTGAAGCTTTCTTT.

The chain links TRBV5-4 to TRBJ2-7, with D possibly matching TRBD2 (5 bases). The V and J ends lost 4 bases and 7 bases respectively, with 15 bases between them. The CDR3 is 13 amino acids. The germline V gene has CDR1 SGHNT and CDR2 YYREEE (reference sequence). DNA of the CDR3: TGTGCCAGCAGCGCGGATACTAGGCCTGAGCAGTACTTC. It is translated as CASSADTRPEQYF.

The V and J genes are TRBV6-5 and TRBJ1-1; D remains ambiguous. This CDR3 contains 11 residues. From germline, CDR1 is MNHEY and CDR2 SVGAGI. The V end lost 11 bases, the J end lost 7 bases, and 14 bases lay between the germline ends. The DNA of the CDR3 is TGTGCCTCCCGAGTGGGCGTTGAAGCTTTCTTT. Translated, it gives CASRVGVEAFF.

This chain uses TRBV15 with TRBJ2-7, with a tentative D call TRBD1 (8 bases). V was cut by 1 base and J by 6 bases, with 13 bases left in between. The CDR3 consists of 14 residues. The germline CDR1 and CDR2 sequences are LNHNV and YYDKDF (reference sequence). CDR3 nucleotide sequence: TGTGCCACCAGCAGAGTGGACAGGGAGGGCGAGCAGTACTTC. As protein: CATSRVDREGEQYF.

The CDR3 here is CASSLNIYEQYF. The DNA for the CDR3 is TGTGCCAGCAGTTTAAACATCTACGAGCAGTACTTC. The chain recombines TRBV12-3 or TRBV12-4 with TRBJ2-7, with D uncertain. The V end lost 2 bases, the J end lost 3 bases, and 5 bases lay between the germline ends. This CDR3 has 12 residues.